Listed below are T cell receptor beta chains from one sample, sequenced in a study of identical twins. MiXCR was run by TCRdb on the 5' RACE reads, yielding one entry per CDR3 protein. The sample yields roughly 770,000 distinct CDR3 sequences, over 15% seen once. This sample also belongs to another study, concerning T cells expressing NK-cell markers.

Material: PBMCs. All receptors derive from a woman aged 18-35 years in good health. CDR3s include the opening cysteine and the closing phenylalanine or tryptophan. The D gene is left open where the match is weak. Part of the rows lack a size; the others show once, few, many or a class for expanded clones.

abundance: few; j_gene: TRBJ2-5; v_gene: TRBV3-1; d_gene: TRBD1; CDR3nt: TGTGCCAGCAGCGGGACAGGGGGCGAGGAGACCCAGTACTTC; CDR3aa: CASSGTGGEETQYF
abundance: few; j_gene: TRBJ2-5; v_gene: TRBV29-1; d_gene: TRBD2; CDR3nt: TGCAGCGTTGAAGGGCTAGCGGGAGAGACCCAGTACTTC; CDR3aa: CSVEGLAGETQYF
abundance: NA; j_gene: TRBJ2-2; v_gene: TRBV6-2/TRBV6-3; d_gene: TRBD1; CDR3nt: TGTGCCAGCAGCCATCACAGGGGTGGCACCGGGGAGCTGTTTTTT; CDR3aa: CASSHHRGGTGELFF
abundance: few; j_gene: TRBJ1-2; v_gene: TRBV10-2; d_gene: NA; CDR3nt: TGCGCCAGCAGTGTTCCAGGGCAGGACTATGGCTACACCTTC; CDR3aa: CASSVPGQDYGYTF
abundance: NA; j_gene: TRBJ2-7; v_gene: TRBV3-1; d_gene: TRBD1; CDR3nt: TGTGCCAGCAGCCCCCTAGACAGGGACTACGAGCAGTACTTC; CDR3aa: CASSPLDRDYEQYF
abundance: many; j_gene: TRBJ2-5; v_gene: TRBV27; d_gene: TRBD2; CDR3nt: TGTGCCAGCAGTTACGGGACTAGCGGACAAGAGACCCAGTACTTC; CDR3aa: CASSYGTSGQETQYF
abundance: few; j_gene: TRBJ2-5; v_gene: TRBV10-3; d_gene: NA; CDR3nt: TGTGCCATCAGGGCGGGGGAGACCCAGTACTTC; CDR3aa: CAIRAGETQYF
abundance: NA; j_gene: TRBJ2-7; v_gene: TRBV9; d_gene: NA; CDR3nt: TGTGCCAGCAGCGTAGATCCTATTGGGGGGGCCCCCTACGAGCAGTACTTC; CDR3aa: CASSVDPIGGAPYEQYF
abundance: many; j_gene: TRBJ2-3; v_gene: TRBV20-1; d_gene: NA; CDR3nt: TGCAGTGCCACCGGGGGAAGCACAGATACGCAGTATTTT; CDR3aa: CSATGGSTDTQYF
abundance: many; j_gene: TRBJ2-3; v_gene: TRBV14; d_gene: NA; CDR3nt: TGTGCCAGCAGCCAAGAAGCAGCGTCGGATACGCAGTATTTT; CDR3aa: CASSQEAASDTQYF
abundance: NA; j_gene: TRBJ2-7; v_gene: TRBV6-2/TRBV6-3; d_gene: NA; CDR3nt: TGTGCCAGCAGTTATCAGAACTACGAGCAGTACTTC; CDR3aa: CASSYQNYEQYF
abundance: NA; j_gene: TRBJ2-3; v_gene: TRBV24-1; d_gene: NA; CDR3nt: TGTGCCACCAGTGATTCTCGACAGTCTTCTAGCACAGATACGCAGTATTTT; CDR3aa: CATSDSRQSSSTDTQYF
abundance: few; j_gene: TRBJ2-1; v_gene: TRBV7-2; d_gene: NA; CDR3nt: TGTGCCAGCAGCTTATTCGCCGGGACTCAGCAGTTCTTC; CDR3aa: CASSLFAGTQQFF
abundance: many; j_gene: TRBJ1-1; v_gene: TRBV12-3/TRBV12-4; d_gene: TRBD1; CDR3nt: TGTGCCAGCAGTTTCCAGGGGGCGAACACTGAAGCTTTCTTT; CDR3aa: CASSFQGANTEAFF
abundance: few; j_gene: TRBJ1-2; v_gene: TRBV29-1; d_gene: NA; CDR3nt: TGCAGCGCCCGGGACCCAGACCAACTCACCTTC; CDR3aa: CSARDPDQLTF
abundance: NA; j_gene: TRBJ2-1; v_gene: TRBV20-1; d_gene: TRBD2; CDR3nt: TGCAGTGCTACCGGACTAGCGGACTACAATGAGCAGTTCTTC; CDR3aa: CSATGLADYNEQFF
abundance: few; j_gene: TRBJ1-4; v_gene: TRBV5-6; d_gene: NA; CDR3nt: TGTGCCAGCAGCCATCGGGCCCAAACGGAAAAACTGTTTTTT; CDR3aa: CASSHRAQTEKLFF
abundance: few; j_gene: TRBJ2-7; v_gene: TRBV27; d_gene: TRBD2; CDR3nt: TGTGCCAGCAGTTTATCTAGCGGGAGGGAATACCCCTACGAGCAGTACTTC; CDR3aa: CASSLSSGREYPYEQYF
abundance: NA; j_gene: TRBJ2-2; v_gene: TRBV12-3/TRBV12-4; d_gene: NA; CDR3nt: TGTGCCAGCAGTCAATCTGTGGGGTCTGGAAAGGGCTTCAACACCGGGGAGCTGTTTTTT; CDR3aa: CASSQSVGSGKGFNTGELFF
abundance: few; j_gene: TRBJ1-1; v_gene: TRBV27; d_gene: TRBD1; CDR3nt: TGTGCCAGCAGTGGGACCGGGACAGGTTTCTGGGAACTGAAGGAAGCTTTCTTT; CDR3aa: CASSGTGTGFWELKEAFF
abundance: many; j_gene: TRBJ1-2; v_gene: TRBV6-5; d_gene: TRBD1; CDR3nt: TGTGCCAGCAGTTTCGGGACAGCCAACTATGGCTACACCTTC; CDR3aa: CASSFGTANYGYTF
abundance: NA; j_gene: TRBJ2-3; v_gene: TRBV5-1; d_gene: NA; CDR3nt: TGCGCCACTGGGCGGACGGATTACCTCACAGATACGCAGTATTTT; CDR3aa: CATGRTDYLTDTQYF
abundance: few; j_gene: TRBJ2-7; v_gene: TRBV4-3; d_gene: NA; CDR3nt: TGCGCCAGCAGCCAAGATTATCGACAGGAGTCGACCGAGCAGTACTTC; CDR3aa: CASSQDYRQESTEQYF
abundance: many; j_gene: TRBJ2-1; v_gene: TRBV7-2; d_gene: NA; CDR3nt: TGTGCCAGCAGCTTAAGTCGGAGCAATGAGCAGTTCTTC; CDR3aa: CASSLSRSNEQFF
abundance: few; j_gene: TRBJ1-1; v_gene: TRBV3-1; d_gene: NA; CDR3nt: TGTGCCAGCAGCCAGGGGTTCGCTCCCAAGGCTTTCTTT; CDR3aa: CASSQGFAPKAFF
abundance: NA; j_gene: TRBJ1-5; v_gene: TRBV20-1; d_gene: NA; CDR3nt: TGCAGTGCTAGAGGGGGACACAATCAGCCCCAGCATTTT; CDR3aa: CSARGGHNQPQHF
abundance: NA; j_gene: TRBJ2-1; v_gene: TRBV25-1; d_gene: TRBD2; CDR3nt: TGTGCCAGCAGTGAAAGCGGGGGGGGTCCGGAGCAGTTCTTC; CDR3aa: CASSESGGGPEQFF
abundance: NA; j_gene: TRBJ2-7; v_gene: TRBV10-3; d_gene: NA; CDR3nt: TGTGCCATCAGTGAGCCGACTACCTCCTACGAGCAGTACTTC; CDR3aa: CAISEPTTSYEQYF
abundance: few; j_gene: TRBJ2-1; v_gene: TRBV6-1; d_gene: NA; CDR3nt: TGTGCCAGCAGGATGAACAATGAGCAGTTCTTC; CDR3aa: CASRMNNEQFF
abundance: few; j_gene: TRBJ2-7; v_gene: TRBV10-3; d_gene: NA; CDR3nt: TGTGCCATCAGTGAGAAGGCCCTCTACGAGCAGTACTTC; CDR3aa: CAISEKALYEQYF
abundance: many; j_gene: TRBJ2-2; v_gene: TRBV27; d_gene: NA; CDR3nt: TGTGCCAGCAGTTGGCGAACCGGGGAGCTGTTTTTT; CDR3aa: CASSWRTGELFF
abundance: NA; j_gene: TRBJ1-4; v_gene: TRBV9; d_gene: NA; CDR3nt: TGTGCCAGCAGCGGGGAGGGGGAAAAACTGTTTTTT; CDR3aa: CASSGEGEKLFF
abundance: many; j_gene: TRBJ1-1; v_gene: TRBV12-3/TRBV12-4; d_gene: TRBD1; CDR3nt: TGTGCCAGTGGGGACAGGGCTACGAAGACTGAAGCTTTCTTT; CDR3aa: CASGDRATKTEAFF
abundance: few; j_gene: TRBJ2-5; v_gene: TRBV20-1; d_gene: TRBD2; CDR3nt: TGCAGTGCTAGGCGGGGGGGAGGAGAGACCCAGTACTTC; CDR3aa: CSARRGGGETQYF
abundance: few; j_gene: TRBJ2-5; v_gene: TRBV29-1; d_gene: TRBD2; CDR3nt: TGCAGCGTTGGCGGGCTACTAGCGGAAGAGACCCAGTACTTC; CDR3aa: CSVGGLLAEETQYF
abundance: many; j_gene: TRBJ1-1; v_gene: TRBV6-5; d_gene: NA; CDR3nt: TGTGCCAGCAGTCCGGGGTGGCAAGCTTTCTTT; CDR3aa: CASSPGWQAFF
abundance: many; j_gene: TRBJ2-1; v_gene: TRBV24-1; d_gene: NA; CDR3nt: TGTGCCACCAGTGATTTGAGTTGTTGGGACACGTACAATGAGCAGTTCTTC; CDR3aa: CATSDLSCWDTYNEQFF
abundance: few; j_gene: TRBJ2-1; v_gene: TRBV18; d_gene: TRBD1; CDR3nt: TGTGCCAGCTCACCCACGGACAGGGAACTCTACAATGAGCAGTTCTTC; CDR3aa: CASSPTDRELYNEQFF
abundance: NA; j_gene: TRBJ2-5; v_gene: TRBV12-5; d_gene: TRBD2; CDR3nt: TGTGCTAGTGGCTATGGACTAGCGGGAGCGATGGAGACCCAGTACTTC; CDR3aa: CASGYGLAGAMETQYF
abundance: few; j_gene: TRBJ1-1; v_gene: TRBV29-1; d_gene: NA; CDR3nt: TGCAGCGGTACCCTTGTTGAAGCTTTCTTT; CDR3aa: CSGTLVEAFF
abundance: NA; j_gene: TRBJ2-3; v_gene: TRBV7-2; d_gene: TRBD2; CDR3nt: TGTGCCAGCAGCTTAGTATCCGGGACTAGGGCCGGAGATACGCAGTATTTT; CDR3aa: CASSLVSGTRAGDTQYF